The 29 T cell receptor beta chains below were found in one sample sequenced in a study of tumor and adjacent non-tumor tissue in lung cancer. No cell sorting was done before RNA was extracted from the tissue. TCRbeta libraries were built with three rounds of nested PCR, modified from ARM-PCR. From the multiplex PCR reads, TCRdb called clonotypes with MiXCR, one entry per CDR3 protein. The data show over 130,000 distinct CDR3 sequences, roughly 66% seen once. Material: lung tumor tissue. The receptors were gathered from a man in his 60s with small cell lung cancer.

This sequence joins TRBV12-3 or TRBV12-4 and TRBJ2-5, with 9 bases that match TRBD2. This CDR3 region has 14 residues. V lost 6 bases, J lost 5 bases, and 7 bases stayed unmatched. CDR3 DNA: TGTGCCAGCAGCGTCGGACTAGCGTCCGAGACCCAGTACTTC. The encoded protein is CASSVGLASETQYF.

This clonotype was detected ten times or more. The chain joins TRBV11-3 to TRBJ2-7; 8 bases line up with TRBD1. From germline, CDR1 is SGHNT and CDR2 YENEEA. Trimming removed 3 bases from V and 7 bases from J; junction bases left unmatched: 5. The CDR3 spans 13 residues. CDR3 DNA: TGTGCCAGCAGCTTCGGACAGGGCGGGGAGCAGTACTTC. Protein sequence: CASSFGQGGEQYF.

The table lists this clonotype with many counts. V and J are TRBV6-6 and TRBJ1-2; D remains unclear. This CDR3 spans 14 amino acids. Looked up from germline, CDR1 is MNHNY and CDR2 is SVGAGI (reference sequence). V was shortened by 4 bases and J by 8 bases, with 17 bases between the two germline ends. The CDR3 DNA is TGTGCCAGCAGTTCCCTCGGGAGTAGTGGCGGCTACACCTTC. Translated: CASSSLGSSGGYTF.

This clonotype was found once. An end of the junction does not agree with germline; a read error may underlie this. The chain couples TRBV6-1 to TRBJ2-1, with D possibly matching TRBD1 (6 bases). The germline V gene encodes CDR1 MNHNS and CDR2 SASEGT. The CDR3 totals 14 residues. CDR3 sequence reads: CASRLAGDPQGQIF. The CDR3 region has the DNA TGTGCCAGCAGGCTAGCAGGGGACCCTCAAGGGCAGATCTTC.

About this clonotype itself: An end of the junction differs from the germline gene, which may be a read error. The rearrangement uses TRBV6-5 and TRBJ2-3; 8 nucleotides agree with TRBD2. Germline V gives CDR1 MNHEY, CDR2 SVGAGI. This CDR3 has 14 residues. The CDR3 DNA reads TGTGCCAACAGTCGAAGGGTAGCGGGGGATACGCAGTATTTT. The encoded protein is CANSRRVAGDTQYF.

On this clonotype: Likely a read error: the CDR3 ends without its conserved phenylalanine or tryptophan. V gene TRBV5-1 combines with J gene TRBJ1-1; D might be TRBD1 (5 bases). The V gene lost 4 bases and the J gene lost 2 bases, with 9 bases spanning the gap. From germline, CDR1 is SGHRS and CDR2 YFSETQ. There are 13 residues in the CDR3. The CDR3 DNA sequence: TGCGCCAGCAGCCCCACAGGCAACACTGAAGCTTTCGTT. The encoded protein is CASSPTGNTEAFV.

The chain links TRBV11-3 to TRBJ2-3; possible D gene TRBD2, 6 bases. V was pared by 8 bases and J by 7 bases, with 28 bases between. Germline assignment: CDR1 SGHNT and CDR2 YENEEA. CDR3 length: 17 amino acids. CDR3 sequence reads: CASGEARGGTPSHTQYF. The CDR3 region has the DNA TGTGCCAGCGGAGAGGCTCGTGGCGGGACCCCGAGTCATACGCAGTATTTT.

The chain uses TRBV10-3 and TRBJ1-2, with 7 bases matching TRBD1. V shed 4 bases, J shed 4 bases, and the junction held 12 bases outside the gene matches. The CDR3 consists of 16 residues. Germline CDR1 ENHRY, CDR2 SYGVKD. The DNA for the CDR3 is TGTGCCATCAGTGGGAAATCGGGACAGCTTTCCTATGGCTACACCTTC. Translating it yields CAISGKSGQLSYGYTF.

The V call is TRBV5-1, the J call TRBJ2-1; 7 bases agree with TRBD2. Germline V gene data show CDR1 as SGHRS and CDR2 as YFSETQ. The CDR3 contains 14 residues. With 2 bases clipped from V and 6 bases from J, the junction kept 5 bases outside the gene matches. The CDR3 sequence is CASSFSGLVNEQFF. For the CDR3, the DNA is TGCGCCAGCAGCTTTTCTGGACTAGTCAATGAGCAGTTCTTC. The full variable domain, completed using reference TRBV5-1 and TRBJ2-1, is KAGVTQTPRYLIKTRGQQVTLSCSPISGHRSVSWYQQTPGQGLQFLFEYFSETQRNKGNFPGRFSGRQFSNSRSEMNVSTLELGDSALYLCASSFSGLVNEQFFGPGTRLTVL.

In its sample, this clonotype was seen many times. This rearrangement joins TRBV7-2 to TRBJ1-6; maybe TRBD1 (6 bases). The ends were cut back, 5 bases at V and 10 bases at J, with 18 bases in the middle. Germline values: CDR1 SGHTA, CDR2 FQGNSA. There are 15 residues in the CDR3. The CDR3 nucleotides read TGTGCCAGCAGCCGGGGACTGTCCGGGGGCTCACCCCTCCACTTT. Translating gives CASSRGLSGGSPLHF. Full variable domain (remainder filled in from reference TRBV7-2 and TRBJ1-6): GAGVSQSPSNKVTEKGKDVELRCDPISGHTALYWYRQSLGQGLEFLIYFQGNSAPDKSGLPSDRFSAERTGGSVSTLTIQRTQQEDSAVYLCASSRGLSGGSPLHFGNGTRLTVT.

Of note for this clonotype: The junction does not match germline at one end; this may be a read error. The rearrangement links TRBV11-1 to TRBJ2-3; D might be TRBD1 (5 bases). In germline, CDR1 is SGHAT, CDR2 FQDESV (reference sequence). The CDR3 has 14 residues. The CDR3 region is CASSHRHDTDTQYF. The CDR3 DNA follows: TGTGCCAGCAGCCACAGGCACGACACAGATACGCAGTACTTT.

The chain carries TRBV20-1 and TRBJ2-1, with 7 bases lining up with TRBD1. V shed 3 bases, J shed 7 bases, and the junction held 12 bases outside the gene matches. Looked up from germline, CDR1 is DFQATT and CDR2 is SNEGSKA (reference sequence). The CDR3 loop spans 15 amino acids. The CDR3 protein is CSASRQGARWNEQFF. The DNA of the CDR3 is TGCAGTGCTAGCAGACAGGGAGCTAGGTGGAATGAGCAGTTCTTC.

This clonotype was seen repeatedly, ten times or more. The chain links TRBV29-1 to TRBJ2-7, with D possibly being TRBD1 (5 bases). V gave up 6 bases and J gave up 6 bases, with 15 bases separating them. CDR3 size: 12 residues. The V gene's germline CDR1 is SQVTM and CDR2 ANQGSEA. This chain's CDR3 is CSVIVGVAEQYF. Written as DNA, the CDR3 is TGCAGCGTGATTGTAGGGGTAGCCGAGCAGTACTTC.

This clonotype rates as medium-sized. V usage is TRBV11-2 and J usage is TRBJ2-1; 11 bases agree with TRBD2. V shed 3 bases, J shed 5 bases, and the junction held 6 bases outside the gene matches. The CDR3 is 16 residues long. Per germline, CDR1 SGHAT and CDR2 FQNNGV. CDR3 sequence (DNA): TGTGCCAGCAGCTTGTTGACTAGCGGGAAGAACAATGAGCAGTTCTTC. It codes for CASSLLTSGKNNEQFF.

Worth noting for this clonotype: The junction departs from germline at one end; a sequencing error may be responsible. The J gene is TRBJ2-1, the V gene TRBV12-3 or TRBV12-4; the D is unclear. The CDR3 spans 13 residues. The CDR3 coding sequence is TGTCCCAGCAGTGGGCGGACCCGGAATGAGCAGTTCTTC. Translating it yields CPSSGRTRNEQFF.

This clonotype was observed at least ten times. The chain couples TRBV20-1 to TRBJ1-2; TRBD1 agrees at 9 bases. CDR1 is DFQATT, CDR2 SNEGSKA, per germline (reference sequence). J gave up 3 bases and V 6 bases, and 8 bases lay outside the gene matches. The CDR3 totals 14 residues. For the CDR3, the DNA is TGCAGTGCACCAACGGGACAGGGCGACTATGGCTACACCTTC. Protein product: CSAPTGQGDYGYTF.

With respect to this clonotype: The conserved closing phenylalanine or tryptophan is absent in this CDR3, likely reflecting a read error. The rearrangement joins TRBV11-1 to TRBJ1-1; the D is unclear. Germline CDR1 is SGHAT and CDR2 is FQDESV (reference sequence). Trimming cost V 5 bases and J 6 bases, with 10 bases left between them. This CDR3 has 12 amino acids. The CDR3 is CASSGRGSEAFP. The CDR3 bases are TGTGCCAGCAGCGGGCGCGGGTCTGAAGCTTTCCCT.

This chain uses TRBV2 with TRBJ1-1, with 8 bases fitting TRBD1. V was clipped by 6 bases and J by 4 bases; unmatched bases: 7. The germline CDR1 and CDR2 sequences are SNHLY and FYNNEI. The CDR3 runs 14 residues. In nucleotides, the CDR3 is TGTGCCAGCAGGATGGACAGGGTAGGCACTGAAGCTTTCTTT. Its protein product is CASRMDRVGTEAFF.

The chain recombines TRBV6-5 with TRBJ2-7; weak D call: TRBD1 (5 bases). The V and J ends lost 8 bases and 0 bases respectively, with 17 bases between them. The CDR3 loop spans 15 amino acids. Per the germline V gene, CDR1 is MNHEY and CDR2 is SVGAGI. CDR3 loop: CASGWSTGSSYEQYV. The CDR3 nucleotides are TGTGCCAGCGGTTGGAGCACAGGTAGCTCCTACGAGCAGTACGTC.

Details on this clonotype: A read error may account for a junction end that differs from germline. The chain combines TRBV12-3 or TRBV12-4 with TRBJ1-3, with D tentatively TRBD1 (5 bases). The CDR3 spans 15 residues. CDR3 in amino acids: CSSSYTGRPVDTIYF. The CDR3 nucleotides are TGTTCCAGCAGCTATACGGGACGCCCGGTAGACACCATATATTTC.

This clonotype was observed many times. The V call is TRBV20-1, the J call TRBJ2-1; D remains unclear. The CDR3 is made up of 15 amino acids. V was pared by 1 base and J by 5 bases, with 15 bases between. Germline assignment: CDR1 DFQATT and CDR2 SNEGSKA (reference sequence). In DNA form, the CDR3 reads TGCAGTGCTAGAGTCTCGGCTCTACCGAACAATGAGCAGTTCTTC. This sequence encodes CSARVSALPNNEQFF.

The chain recombines TRBV4-1 with TRBJ2-7; perhaps TRBD2 as D (7 bases). The CDR3 consists of 17 residues. The germline gives CDR1 MGHRA, CDR2 YSYEKL. V was pared by 1 base and J by 1 base, with 17 bases between. DNA for the CDR3: TGCGCCAGCAGCCAAGTAGGGGGAAGCGGGAATTCCTACGAGCAGTACTTC. It codes for CASSQVGGSGNSYEQYF.

Worth noting for this clonotype: The CDR3 carries no conserved terminal phenylalanine or tryptophan, so it likely arises from a read error. The limits of the CDR3 on the DNA are not certain, so only TCRdb's listed CDR3 is given. The chain couples TRBV11-2 to TRBJ2-2. The CDR3 region is 12 residues in length, termini included. The V gene's germline CDR1 is SGHAT and CDR2 FQNNGV. CDR3 region: CASSRTGGELLL.

The chain carries TRBV20-1 and TRBJ2-5; perhaps TRBD1 as D (5 bases). Looked up from germline, CDR1 is DFQATT and CDR2 is SNEGSKA (reference sequence). Trimming left V 3 bases short and J 4 bases short, with 15 bases between. The CDR3 spans 14 residues. This CDR3 is CSASDSRAGETQYF. The CDR3, as DNA: TGCAGTGCTAGCGACAGCAGGGCCGGAGAGACCCAGTACTTC.

This clonotype came up a few times. Sequence at one end of the junction differs from germline and may be a read error. This chain connects TRBV12-3 or TRBV12-4 to TRBJ2-6; the D gene is possibly TRBD1 (8 bases). This CDR3 is built from 19 residues. CDR3 protein: CASSTNTGGGGSGANILTF. As DNA, the CDR3 is TGTGCCAGCAGTACAAATACAGGGGGGGGAGGATCTGGGGCCAACATCCTGACTTTC.

The V call is TRBV4-1, the J call TRBJ1-1; possible D gene TRBD1, 5 bases. This CDR3 has 14 residues. Germline V gene sequence: CDR1 MGHRA, CDR2 YSYEKL. The V gene lost 2 bases and the J gene lost 1 base, with 8 bases spanning the gap. The CDR3 DNA is TGCGCCAGCAGCCAACTGGGGACGAACACTGAAGCTTTCTTT. This gives the protein CASSQLGTNTEAFF.

As to this clonotype: A single base separates this from a much larger clone, so it may be a read error. The genes are TRBV20-1 and TRBJ2-7; D perhaps matches TRBD2 (6 bases). Germline values: CDR1 DFQATT, CDR2 SNEGSKA (reference sequence). This CDR3 comprises 14 residues. The CDR3 sequence is CIARGGSGLSEQYF. The CDR3 bases are TGCATTGCTAGGGGTGGGAGCGGGCTTAGCGAGCAGTACTTC.

As concerns this clonotype: A junction end diverges from the germline sequence, so it may reflect a read error. The genes are TRBV6-1 and TRBJ2-3; D ambiguous. The CDR3 is 16 amino acids. CDR1 is MNHNS and CDR2 is SASEGT in the germline V gene. The CDR3 sequence: CARSERVVSSTDTQYF. The CDR3 coding sequence is TGTGCCAGGAGTGAAAGGGTAGTGTCTAGCACAGATACGCAGTATTTT.

The gene calls are TRBV11-3 and TRBJ2-1; D perhaps matches TRBD1 (6 bases). The V gene's germline CDR1 is SGHNT and CDR2 YENEEA. CDR3 size: 15 residues. Trimming took off 1 base at V and 8 bases at J, with 15 bases between the two ends. The CDR3 nucleotides read TGTGCCAGCAGCTTAGGAGGGGGTCGTGGCGATGAGCAGTTCTTC. Translation gives CASSLGGGRGDEQFF.